The entry below describes one TCR beta chain. V was pared by 7 bases and J by 1 base, with 14 bases between. The germline gives CDR1 SGDLS, CDR2 YYNGEE. The CDR3 has 15 amino acids. The data originate from a study of blood T cell repertoires in COVID-19. Across the whole study: Spain, Italy and the United States supplied samples that represented acute and convalescent COVID-19. T cells, B-cell-depleted T cells, or PBMCs provided the cDNA or gDNA that served as material.

Original processing methods: Cell counts per sample came from amplifying reference gene primers. Profiled with immunoSEQ multiplex PCR; TCRdb holds only in-frame clones, not every one. That table gives V, J and clone size, and the DNA gave D and trimming. Among approximately 41,000 clones listed, approximately 86% were seen once. V is TRBV9 and J is TRBJ2-2, with a tentative D call TRBD1 (6 bases). Sequencing was carried out using peripheral blood. The sequence derives from a woman aged 80 or over with active COVID-19. The CDR3 loop reads CASATLGQNTGELFF. The DNA for the CDR3 is TGTGCCAGCGCTACATTGGGACAGAACACCGGGGAGCTGTTTTTT.